This TCR beta chain was documented in a study of blood T cell repertoires in COVID-19. For the study at large: Samples of COVID-19 (acute and convalescent) were obtained from the United States, Italy and Spain. From T cells, B-cell-depleted T cells, or PBMCs came the material, which was cDNA or gDNA.

Per germline, CDR1 KGHSH and CDR2 LQKENI. V was pared by 3 bases and J by 1 base, with 10 bases of the junction left unmatched. CDR3 size: 17 residues. Original processing methods: Scientists estimated how many nucleated cells there were by amplifying reference gene primers. Sequenced by immunoSEQ multiplex PCR; TCRdb stores in-frame clones only, minus some. V, J and clone size derive from that table, while D and trimming were established from the DNA sequence. The sample lists about 240,000 clones, roughly 80% occurring once. The rearrangement uses TRBV18 and TRBJ1-2; TRBD1 aligns across 8 bases. Sequenced sample: peripheral blood. This receptor was identified in a woman aged 80 or over with acute or convalescent COVID-19. The CDR3 protein is CASSPGDRSLLNYGYTF. DNA for the CDR3: TGTGCCAGCTCACCGGGGGACAGGTCCCTCCTTAACTATGGCTACACCTTC.